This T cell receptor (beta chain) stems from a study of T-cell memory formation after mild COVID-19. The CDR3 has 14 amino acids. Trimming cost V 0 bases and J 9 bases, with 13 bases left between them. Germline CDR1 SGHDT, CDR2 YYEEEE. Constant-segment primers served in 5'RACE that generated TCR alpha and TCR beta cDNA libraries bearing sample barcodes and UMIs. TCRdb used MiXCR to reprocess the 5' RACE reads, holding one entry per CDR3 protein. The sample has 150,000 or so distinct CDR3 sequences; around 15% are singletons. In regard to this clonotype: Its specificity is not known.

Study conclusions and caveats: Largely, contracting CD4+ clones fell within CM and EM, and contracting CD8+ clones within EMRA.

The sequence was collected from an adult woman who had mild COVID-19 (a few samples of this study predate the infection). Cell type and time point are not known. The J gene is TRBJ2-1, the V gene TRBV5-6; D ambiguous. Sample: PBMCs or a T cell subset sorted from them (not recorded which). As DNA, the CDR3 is TGTGCCAGCAGCTTGGCGGTCACCCTCGGTGAGCAGTTCTTC. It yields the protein CASSLAVTLGEQFF.